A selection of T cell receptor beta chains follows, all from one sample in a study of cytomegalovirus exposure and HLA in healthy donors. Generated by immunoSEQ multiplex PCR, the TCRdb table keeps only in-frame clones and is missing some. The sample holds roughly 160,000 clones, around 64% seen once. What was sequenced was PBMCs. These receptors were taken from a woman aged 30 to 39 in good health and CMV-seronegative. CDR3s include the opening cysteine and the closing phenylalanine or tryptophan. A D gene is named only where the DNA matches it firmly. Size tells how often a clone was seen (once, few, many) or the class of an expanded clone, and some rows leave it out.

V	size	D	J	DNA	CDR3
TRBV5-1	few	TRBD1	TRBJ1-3	TGCGCCAGCAGAGGTGACAGGGCTATGATTAACACCATATATTTT	CASRGDRAMINTIYF
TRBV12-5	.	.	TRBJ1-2	TGTGCTAGTGGTTGGACAGCCCCAGGGGGCTACACCTTC	CASGWTAPGGYTF
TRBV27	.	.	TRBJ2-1	TGTGCCAGCAGCGGGACAATCTACAATGAGCAGTTCTTC	CASSGTIYNEQFF
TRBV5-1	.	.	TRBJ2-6	TGCGCCAGCAGCGCCGGGTGGGGAGACTGGGCCAACGTCCTGACTTTC	CASSAGWGDWANVLTF
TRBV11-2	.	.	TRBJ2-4	TGTGCCAGCAGCGGCTTCTTCGGTCTGAGGAAAAACATTCAGTACTTC	CASSGFFGLRKNIQYF
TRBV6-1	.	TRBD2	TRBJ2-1	TGTGCCAGCGCGAGGACTAGCGGGACCTACAATGAGCAGTTCTTC	CASARTSGTYNEQFF
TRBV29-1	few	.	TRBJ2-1	TGCAGCGTTGAAGATGTGACAGAATATAGCTCCTACAATGAGCAGTTCTTC	CSVEDVTEYSSYNEQFF
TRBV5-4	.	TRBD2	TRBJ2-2	TGTGCCAGCAGTTCGACTAGCAGTAACACCGGGGAGCTGTTTTTT	CASSSTSSNTGELFF
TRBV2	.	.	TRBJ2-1	TGTGCCAGCAGGTCGGGACTTCTTGTTCTCTCCTACAATGAGCAGTTCTTC	CASRSGLLVLSYNEQFF
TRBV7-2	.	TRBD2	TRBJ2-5	TGTGCCAGCAGCTTAACCCTAATAGCGGGAGGGCCCGGGACCCAGTACTTC	CASSLTLIAGGPGTQYF
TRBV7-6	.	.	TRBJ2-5	TGTGCCAGCAGCTTTGAGGGAACGTTAGAGACCCAGTACTTC	CASSFEGTLETQYF
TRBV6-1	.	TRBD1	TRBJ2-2	TGTGCCAGCAGTGAGCCTCGTACAGGGGCCGGGGAGCTGTTTTTT	CASSEPRTGAGELFF
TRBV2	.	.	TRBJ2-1	TGTGCCAGCAGTGAAGAAGCCCTCAATGAGCAGTTCTTC	CASSEEALNEQFF
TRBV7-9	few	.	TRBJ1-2	TGTGCCAGCAGCTTATACGGGGAAGAGGGCTACACCTTC	CASSLYGEEGYTF
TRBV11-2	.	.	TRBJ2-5	TGTGCCAGCAGCTTAGGACTGGCGGAGACCCAGTACTTC	CASSLGLAETQYF
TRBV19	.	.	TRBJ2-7	TGTGCGAGTAGTATGGTACTTCTGCACGAGCAGTACTTC	CASSMVLLHEQYF
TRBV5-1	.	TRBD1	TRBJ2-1	TGCGCCAGCAGCTTGGGAGACAGGGGGCCCTACAATGAGCAGTTCTTC	CASSLGDRGPYNEQFF
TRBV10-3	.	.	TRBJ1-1	TGTGCCATCAGTGAGCCAGGGGACACTGAAGCTTTCTTT	CAISEPGDTEAFF
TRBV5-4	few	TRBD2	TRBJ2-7	TGTGCCAGCAGTCCGAGCGGGAGAGGTACTCGCGAGCAGTACTTC	CASSPSGRGTREQYF
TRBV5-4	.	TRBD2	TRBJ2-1	TGTGCCAGCAGCGCAGGACTAGCGTCTATCCAAAAGTCCAATGAGCAGTTCTTC	CASSAGLASIQKSNEQFF
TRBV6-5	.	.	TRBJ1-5	TGTGCCAGCAGTGGAGGGTATAGCAATCAGCCCCAGCATTTT	CASSGGYSNQPQHF
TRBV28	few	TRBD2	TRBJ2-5	TGTGCCAGCAGTTTTGGCCAGACTAGCGGGGGTCAAGAGACCCAGTACTTC	CASSFGQTSGGQETQYF
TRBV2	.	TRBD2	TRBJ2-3	TGTGCCAGTTCCGTGTCGCTAGCGGGGATGGGTACGCAGTATTTT	CASSVSLAGMGTQYF
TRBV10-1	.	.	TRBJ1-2	TGCGCCAGCTCGTCCCTCATCAGGGCCCTTTACGGCTACACCTTC	CASSSLIRALYGYTF
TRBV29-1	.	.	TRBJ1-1	TGCAGCGTTGATTCAGGGTTGGAAGCTTTCTTT	CSVDSGLEAFF
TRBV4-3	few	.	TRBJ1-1	TGCGCCAGCAGCCGCCTGACAGGGAACACTGAAGCTTTCTTT	CASSRLTGNTEAFF
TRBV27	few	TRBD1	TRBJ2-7	TGTGCCAGCAGTTCTGACAGGGGCGAGCAGTACTTC	CASSSDRGEQYF
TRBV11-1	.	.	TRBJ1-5	TGTGCCAGCAGCCAAGAGTACAATCAGCCCCAGCATTTT	CASSQEYNQPQHF
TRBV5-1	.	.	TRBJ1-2	TGCGCCAGCAGCTCAAGACAGGCTGATACTAACTATGGCTACACCTTC	CASSSRQADTNYGYTF
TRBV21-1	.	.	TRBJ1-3	TGTGCCAGCAGCATGGGAGGACCCAGGAATGCTGGAAACACCATATATTTT	CASSMGGPRNAGNTIYF
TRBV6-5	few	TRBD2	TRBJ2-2	TGTGCCAGCAGCCAGTCGGGGGGGAACACCGGGGAGCTGTTTTTT	CASSQSGGNTGELFF
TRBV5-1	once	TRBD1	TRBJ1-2	TGCGCCAGCACCAGGGGGCTTGGCTACACCTTC	CASTRGLGYTF
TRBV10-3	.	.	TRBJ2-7	TGTGCCATCACCAAGGGAGCGGACCTCTACGAGCAGTACTTC	CAITKGADLYEQYF
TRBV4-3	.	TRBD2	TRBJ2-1	TGCGCCAGCAGCCCAAGACTAGCGGGATACAATGAGCAGTTCTTC	CASSPRLAGYNEQFF
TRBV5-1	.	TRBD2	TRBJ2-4	TGCGCCAGCAGCCCAACTAGCGCCCAAGCCAAAAACATTCAGTACTTC	CASSPTSAQAKNIQYF
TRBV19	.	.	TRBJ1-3	TGTGCCAGTAGTATTGGAGGGTTTTTGACGCGTGGAAACACCATATATTTT	CASSIGGFLTRGNTIYF
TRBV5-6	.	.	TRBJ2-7	TGTGCCAGCAGGGGGGGGCTAGCCTACGAGCAGTACTTC	CASRGGLAYEQYF
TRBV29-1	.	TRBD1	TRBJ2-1	TGCAGCGTTCTATCGACAGGGCATGAGCAGTTCTTC	CSVLSTGHEQFF
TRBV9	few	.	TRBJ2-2	TGTGCCAGCACCCGAAGCGGGCAAGACACCGGGGAGCTGTTTTTT	CASTRSGQDTGELFF
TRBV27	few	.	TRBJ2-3	TGTGCCACTATCCTGAGGGCAGGCACAGATACGCAGTATTTT	CATILRAGTDTQYF
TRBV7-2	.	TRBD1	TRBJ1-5	TGTGCCAGCAGCCTTAAGAGGGACAGCTATAGCAATCAGCCCCAGCATTTT	CASSLKRDSYSNQPQHF
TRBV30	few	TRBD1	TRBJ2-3	TGTGCCTGGAGTGAGGGACAGGGGACAGATACGCAGTATTTT	CAWSEGQGTDTQYF
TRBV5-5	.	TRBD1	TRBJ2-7	TGTGCCAGCCTCGTGGGGACAGGCGAGCAGTACTTC	CASLVGTGEQYF
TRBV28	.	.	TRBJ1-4	TGTGCCAGCAAGCCCGGGAGGGGGACTACTAATGAAAAACTGTTTTTT	CASKPGRGTTNEKLFF
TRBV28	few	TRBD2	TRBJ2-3	TGTGCCAGCACCCGCGCTGGAGCGGGAGGCACAGATACGCAGTATTTT	CASTRAGAGGTDTQYF
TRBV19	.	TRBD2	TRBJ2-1	TGTGCCAGTCTTCCCCCTAGCGGGTCCTACAATGAGCAGTTCTTC	CASLPPSGSYNEQFF
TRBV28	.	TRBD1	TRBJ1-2	TGTGCCAGCAGTGTCACAGGGGAGGATTATGGCTACACCTTC	CASSVTGEDYGYTF
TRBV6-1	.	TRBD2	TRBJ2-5	TGTGCCAGCAGTGCCTGGACTAGCGGGGCGGGGGAGACCCAGTACTTC	CASSAWTSGAGETQYF
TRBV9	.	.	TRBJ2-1	TGTGCCAGCAGCGTGGCGGCGGGGTATGAGCAGTTCTTC	CASSVAAGYEQFF
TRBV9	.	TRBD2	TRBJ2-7	TGTGCCAGCAGCGTAAGCGGGGGACCCTACGAGCAGTACTTC	CASSVSGGPYEQYF
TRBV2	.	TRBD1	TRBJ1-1	TGTGCCAGCAGTACTGGGACAGTCAACACTGAAGCTTTCTTT	CASSTGTVNTEAFF